These 14 T cell receptor beta chains came from one sample sequenced in a study of spatial heterogeneity in lung cancer. Time point in this sample: sample taken at primary tumor resection. MiXCR, applied by TCRdb to the 5' RACE reads, yields one record per CDR3 protein. The sample includes 60,000 to 75,000 distinct CDR3 sequences, approximately 6% of them seen just once. The sample was PBMCs, taken at surgery. These receptors came from a female donor with early-stage non-small cell lung cancer.

This clonotype was recorded a few times. This rearrangement joins TRBV4-1 to TRBJ1-1; no firm D call. The CDR3 consists of 15 residues. V gave up 0 bases and J gave up 0 bases, with 8 bases separating them. Per the germline V gene, CDR1 is MGHRA and CDR2 is YSYEKL. CDR3 nucleotides: TGCGCCAGCAGCCAAGAGGCAACATTGAACACTGAAGCTTTCTTT. It specifies CASSQEATLNTEAFF.

The sample holds many counts of this clonotype. The chain recombines TRBV20-1 with TRBJ2-5; TRBD2 agrees at 7 bases. Germline V gene data show CDR1 as DFQATT and CDR2 as SNEGSKA (reference sequence). This CDR3 contains 14 residues. V shed 5 bases and J 5 bases; nucleotides not matched to a gene: 11. The CDR3 region is CSALDASGGETQYF. The CDR3 nucleotides are TGCAGTGCTTTGGACGCTAGCGGCGGGGAGACCCAGTACTTC.

This clonotype was counted at least ten times. The chain recombines TRBV20-1 with TRBJ1-5; D is possibly TRBD1 (6 bases). V was shortened by 6 bases and J by 4 bases, with 10 bases between the two germline ends. In germline, CDR1 is DFQATT, CDR2 SNEGSKA (reference sequence). This CDR3 has 12 residues. CDR3 DNA sequence: TGCAGTGCCAGGGACACGAATCAGCCCCAGCATTTT. Protein product: CSARDTNQPQHF.

This clonotype has ten or more counts. This sequence joins TRBV7-9 and TRBJ2-5, with TRBD2 matching 13 bases. The CDR3 extends over 16 amino acids. Germline loops: CDR1 SEHNR, CDR2 FQNEAQ (reference sequence). Trimming took 3 bases from V and 1 from J; bases not matched to a gene: 2. This chain's CDR3 is CASSLGTSGIQETQYF. Written as DNA, the CDR3 is TGTGCCAGCAGCTTGGGGACTAGCGGGATCCAAGAGACCCAGTACTTC.

This clonotype was recorded a few times. The chain combines TRBV14 with TRBJ2-5; D not certain. The CDR3 length is 16 residues. In germline, CDR1 is SGHDN, CDR2 FVKESK. Trimming shortened V by 1 base and J by 1 base, and 13 bases separated the two germline ends. This CDR3 reads CASSQGPAPPQETQYF. CDR3 DNA: TGTGCCAGCAGCCAAGGACCGGCTCCACCCCAAGAGACCCAGTACTTC.

This clonotype is termed medium-sized. The chain couples TRBV9 to TRBJ2-7, with 8 bases fitting TRBD1. This CDR3 has 19 amino acids. Germline trimming cut 3 bases from V and 0 bases from J; bases unmatched to any gene: 17. Germline V gene sequence: CDR1 SGDLS, CDR2 YYNGEE. CDR3: CASSGGQVRQGASSYEQYV. For the CDR3, the DNA is TGTGCCAGCAGCGGGGGTCAGGTACGGCAGGGGGCCTCCTCCTACGAGCAGTACGTC.

This clonotype was recorded many times. The chain has TRBV18 and TRBJ1-6; D perhaps matches TRBD1 (6 bases). The CDR3 contains 14 residues. V was cut by 3 bases and J by 8 bases, with 11 bases left in between. CDR1 and CDR2 (germline): KGHSH, LQKENI. CDR3 bases: TGTGCCAGCTCACCCGGACAGAGGGATTCACCCCTCCACTTT. Translation gives CASSPGQRDSPLHF.

This clonotype was counted at least ten times. The rearrangement uses TRBV20-1 and TRBJ2-3; unclear D gene. The CDR3 contains 13 residues. V was trimmed by 8 bases and J by 1 base, leaving 13 bases between them. Per the germline V gene, CDR1 is DFQATT and CDR2 is SNEGSKA (reference sequence). The CDR3 DNA is TGCAGTTCCGCCAGGAGTGGCACAGATACGCAGTATTTT. The encoded protein is CSSARSGTDTQYF.

This clonotype has ten or more counts. The V call is TRBV20-1, the J call TRBJ1-5; TRBD1 might be the D (6 bases). V lost 3 bases and J lost 4, with 7 bases in between. The CDR3 covers 12 residues. CDR1 is DFQATT and CDR2 is SNEGSKA in the germline V gene (reference sequence). The DNA of the CDR3 is TGCAGTGCTAGGACAGGTAATCAGCCCCAGCATTTT. Translation gives CSARTGNQPQHF.

This clonotype was recorded at least ten times. The chain carries TRBV10-3 and TRBJ1-1, with TRBD1 matching over 9 bases. With 6 bases clipped from V and 2 bases from J, the junction kept 4 bases outside the gene matches. This CDR3 has 14 residues. Germline V lookup: CDR1 ENHRY, CDR2 SYGVKD. The DNA of the CDR3 is TGTGCCATCAGGGGGACAGGGAGAAACACTGAAGCTTTCTTT. The encoded protein is CAIRGTGRNTEAFF.

This clonotype was found many times. This sequence joins TRBV5-1 and TRBJ1-1; D is ambiguous. Germline V gives CDR1 SGHRS, CDR2 YFSETQ. CDR3 length: 13 amino acids. The V end was cut by 1 base, the J end by 1 base, with 5 bases between. In nucleotides, the CDR3 is TGCGCCAGCAGCTTGTCCGCGAACACTGAAGCTTTCTTT. It yields the protein CASSLSANTEAFF.

This clonotype showed up many times. The CDR3 DNA follows: TGTGCCACCAGCAGGGGGCTGGGGACTGAAGCTTTCTTT. Translation: CATSRGLGTEAFF. The rearrangement uses TRBV24-1 and TRBJ1-1, with TRBD1 identical over 8 bases. J lost 5 bases, V lost 7 bases, and 5 bases had no gene match. This CDR3 region has 13 residues. Per the germline V gene, CDR1 is KGHDR and CDR2 is SFDVKD.

This clonotype was counted many times. The chain has TRBV9 and TRBJ2-7, with D possibly being TRBD1 (6 bases). V was shortened by 0 bases and J by 6 bases, with 16 bases between the two germline ends. CDR3 length equals 15 residues. Germline loops: CDR1 SGDLS, CDR2 YYNGEE. The CDR3 reads CASSVATGYGGEQYF. In DNA, the CDR3 is TGTGCCAGCAGCGTAGCTACAGGGTATGGGGGCGAGCAGTACTTC.

This clonotype was detected many times. V usage is TRBV5-1 and J usage is TRBJ1-5; no clear D. Germline V gene data show CDR1 as SGHRS and CDR2 as YFSETQ. This CDR3 region has 15 residues. V lost 0 bases and J lost 0, with 7 bases in between. The CDR3 is CASSLVPDSNQPQHF. CDR3 sequence (DNA): TGCGCCAGCAGCTTGGTCCCAGATAGCAATCAGCCCCAGCATTTT. The full variable domain, completed using reference TRBV5-1 and TRBJ1-5, is KAGVTQTPRYLIKTRGQQVTLSCSPISGHRSVSWYQQTPGQGLQFLFEYFSETQRNKGNFPGRFSGRQFSNSRSEMNVSTLELGDSALYLCASSLVPDSNQPQHFGDGTRLSIL.